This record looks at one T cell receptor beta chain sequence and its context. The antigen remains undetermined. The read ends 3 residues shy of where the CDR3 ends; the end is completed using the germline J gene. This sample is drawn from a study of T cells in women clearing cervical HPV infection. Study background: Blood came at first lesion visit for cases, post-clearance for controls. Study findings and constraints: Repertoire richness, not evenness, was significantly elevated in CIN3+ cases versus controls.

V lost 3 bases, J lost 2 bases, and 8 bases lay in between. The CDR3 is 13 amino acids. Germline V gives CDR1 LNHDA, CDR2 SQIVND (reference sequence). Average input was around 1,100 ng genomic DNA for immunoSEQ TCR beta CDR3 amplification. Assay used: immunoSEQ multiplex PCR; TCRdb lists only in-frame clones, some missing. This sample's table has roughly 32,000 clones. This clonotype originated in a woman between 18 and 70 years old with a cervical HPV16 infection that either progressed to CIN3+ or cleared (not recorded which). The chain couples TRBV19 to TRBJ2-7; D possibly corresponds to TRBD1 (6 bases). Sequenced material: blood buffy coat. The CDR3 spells CASSIQGTYEQYF. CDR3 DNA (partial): TGTGCCAGTAGTATTCAGGGGACCTACGAG.